This T cell receptor (beta chain) was identified during a study of cytomegalovirus exposure and HLA in healthy donors. The CDR3 contains 14 residues. CDR1 SEHNR and CDR2 FQNEAQ come from the germline V gene (reference sequence). Trimming removed 5 bases at V and 0 bases at J, with 10 bases between. PCR employed 60 Vbeta and 13 Jbeta primers. Here immunoSEQ multiplex PCR was the method, and the copy in TCRdb shows in-frame clones only, minus some. The sample has 150,000 or so clones; around 66% are singletons. Study-wide findings and caveats: In vitro experiments confirmed that a few CMV-associated chains were specific for CMV antigens. Reportedly, TCR beta sequences accurately predicted HLA-A and HLA-B alleles in most subjects.

This clone has just one count. Antigen unknown. The sequencing input was PBMCs. The chain uses TRBV7-9 and TRBJ1-1, with unresolved D. This receptor was obtained from a woman aged 25 to 39 in good health and CMV-seropositive. The CDR3 region is CASSQDTLNTEAFF. CDR3 coding DNA: TGTGCCAGCAGCCAAGACACCTTGAACACTGAAGCTTTCTTT.